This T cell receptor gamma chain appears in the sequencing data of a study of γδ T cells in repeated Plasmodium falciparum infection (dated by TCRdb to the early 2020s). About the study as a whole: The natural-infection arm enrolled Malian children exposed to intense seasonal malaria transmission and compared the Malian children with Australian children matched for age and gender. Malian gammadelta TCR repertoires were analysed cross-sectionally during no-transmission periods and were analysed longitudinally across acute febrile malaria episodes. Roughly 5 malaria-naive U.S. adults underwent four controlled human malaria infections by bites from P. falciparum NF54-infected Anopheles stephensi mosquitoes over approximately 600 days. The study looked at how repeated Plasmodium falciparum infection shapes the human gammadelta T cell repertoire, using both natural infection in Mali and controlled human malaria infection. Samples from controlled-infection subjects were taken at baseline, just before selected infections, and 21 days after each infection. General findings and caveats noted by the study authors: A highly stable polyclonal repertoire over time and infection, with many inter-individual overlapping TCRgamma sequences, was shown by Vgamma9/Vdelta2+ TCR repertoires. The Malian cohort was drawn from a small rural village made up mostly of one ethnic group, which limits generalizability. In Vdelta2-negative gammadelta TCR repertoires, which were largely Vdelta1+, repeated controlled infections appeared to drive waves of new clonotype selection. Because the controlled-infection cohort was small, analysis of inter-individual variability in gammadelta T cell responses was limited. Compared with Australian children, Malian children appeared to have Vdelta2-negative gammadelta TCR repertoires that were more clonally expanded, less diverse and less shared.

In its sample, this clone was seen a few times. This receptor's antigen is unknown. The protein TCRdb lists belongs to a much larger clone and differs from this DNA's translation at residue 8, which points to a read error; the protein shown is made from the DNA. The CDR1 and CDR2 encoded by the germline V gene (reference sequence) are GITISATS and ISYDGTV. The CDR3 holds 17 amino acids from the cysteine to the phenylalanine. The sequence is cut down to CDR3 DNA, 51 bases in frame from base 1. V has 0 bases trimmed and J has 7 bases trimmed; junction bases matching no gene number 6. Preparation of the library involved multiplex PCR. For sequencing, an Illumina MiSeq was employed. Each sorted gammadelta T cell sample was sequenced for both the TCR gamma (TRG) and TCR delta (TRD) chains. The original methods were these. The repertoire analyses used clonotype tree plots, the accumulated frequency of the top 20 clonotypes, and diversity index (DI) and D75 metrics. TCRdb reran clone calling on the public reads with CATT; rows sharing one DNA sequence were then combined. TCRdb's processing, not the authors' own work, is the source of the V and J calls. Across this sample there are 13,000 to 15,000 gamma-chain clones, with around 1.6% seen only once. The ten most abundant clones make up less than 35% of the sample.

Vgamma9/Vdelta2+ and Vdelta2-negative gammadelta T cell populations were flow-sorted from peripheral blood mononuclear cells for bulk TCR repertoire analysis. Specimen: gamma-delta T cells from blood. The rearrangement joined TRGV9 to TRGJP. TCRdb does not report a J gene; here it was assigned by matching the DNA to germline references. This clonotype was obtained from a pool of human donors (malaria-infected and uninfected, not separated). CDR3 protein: CALWEVRDELGKKIKVF. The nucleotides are TGTGCCTTGTGGGAGGTGCGGGATGAGTTGGGCAAAAAAATCAAGGTATTT.